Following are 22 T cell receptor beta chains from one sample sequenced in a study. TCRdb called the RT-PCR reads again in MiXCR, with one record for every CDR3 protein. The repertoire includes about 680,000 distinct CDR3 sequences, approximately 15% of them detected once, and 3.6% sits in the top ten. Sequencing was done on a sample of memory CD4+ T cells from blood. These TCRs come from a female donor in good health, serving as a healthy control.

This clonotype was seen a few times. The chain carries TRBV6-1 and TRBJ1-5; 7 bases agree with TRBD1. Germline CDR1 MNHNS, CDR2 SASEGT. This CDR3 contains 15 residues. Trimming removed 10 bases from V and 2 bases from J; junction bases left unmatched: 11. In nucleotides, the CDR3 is TGTGCCACTCAAACGAATACAGGGGGCAATCAGCCCCAGCATTTT. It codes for CATQTNTGGNQPQHF.

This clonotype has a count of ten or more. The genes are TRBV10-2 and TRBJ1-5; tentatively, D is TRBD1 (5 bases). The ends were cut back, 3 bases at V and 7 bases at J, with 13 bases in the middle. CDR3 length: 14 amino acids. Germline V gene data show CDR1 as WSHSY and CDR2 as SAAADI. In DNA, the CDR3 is TGCGCCAGCAGTGAAACGGGGAGGGGCCAGCCCCAGCATTTT. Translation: CASSETGRGQPQHF.

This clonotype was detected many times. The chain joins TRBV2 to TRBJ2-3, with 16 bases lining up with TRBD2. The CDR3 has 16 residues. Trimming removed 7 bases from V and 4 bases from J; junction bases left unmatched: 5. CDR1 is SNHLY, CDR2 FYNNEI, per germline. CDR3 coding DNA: TGTGCCAGCAACAAGGGACTAGCGGGAGGGGCAGATACGCAGTATTTT. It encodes CASNKGLAGGADTQYF.

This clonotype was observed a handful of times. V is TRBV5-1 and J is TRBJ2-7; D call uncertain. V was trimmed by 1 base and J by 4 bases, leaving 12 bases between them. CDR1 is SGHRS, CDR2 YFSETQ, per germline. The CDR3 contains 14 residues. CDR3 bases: TGCGCCAGCAGCTTGTCGGCCCATGCATACGAGCAGTACTTC. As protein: CASSLSAHAYEQYF.

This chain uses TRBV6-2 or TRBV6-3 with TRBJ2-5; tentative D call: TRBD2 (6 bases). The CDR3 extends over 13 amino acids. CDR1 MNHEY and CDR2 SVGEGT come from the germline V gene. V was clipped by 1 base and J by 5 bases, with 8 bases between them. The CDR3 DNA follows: TGTGCCAGCAGTTACTTCGCGGGGGAGACCCAGTACTTC. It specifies CASSYFAGETQYF.

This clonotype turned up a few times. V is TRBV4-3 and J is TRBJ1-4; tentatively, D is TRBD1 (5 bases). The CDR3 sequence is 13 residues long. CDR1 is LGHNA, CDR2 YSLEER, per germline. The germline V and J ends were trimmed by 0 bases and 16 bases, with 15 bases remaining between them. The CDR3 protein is CASSQDVARVKFF. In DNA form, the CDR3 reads TGCGCCAGCAGCCAAGATGTGGCCAGGGTAAAGTTTTTT.

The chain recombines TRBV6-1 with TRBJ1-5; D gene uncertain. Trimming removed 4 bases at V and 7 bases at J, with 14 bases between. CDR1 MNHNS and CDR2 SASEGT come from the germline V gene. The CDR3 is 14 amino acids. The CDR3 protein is CASSATWAGQPQHF. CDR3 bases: TGTGCCAGCAGTGCCACTTGGGCTGGGCAGCCCCAGCATTTT.

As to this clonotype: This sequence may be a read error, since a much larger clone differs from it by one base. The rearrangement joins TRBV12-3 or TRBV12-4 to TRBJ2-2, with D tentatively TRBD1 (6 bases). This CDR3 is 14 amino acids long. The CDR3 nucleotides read TGTGACAGCGTTTCAGGGGTAAAGACCGGGGAGCTGTTTTTT. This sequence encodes CDSVSGVKTGELFF.

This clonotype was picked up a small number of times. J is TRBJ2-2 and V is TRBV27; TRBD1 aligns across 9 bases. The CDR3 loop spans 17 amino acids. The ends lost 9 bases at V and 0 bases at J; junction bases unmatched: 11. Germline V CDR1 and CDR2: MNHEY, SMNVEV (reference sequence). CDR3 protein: CARTTGTGLANTGELFF. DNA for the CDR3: TGTGCCAGAACTACCGGGACAGGGTTAGCGAACACCGGGGAGCTGTTTTTT.

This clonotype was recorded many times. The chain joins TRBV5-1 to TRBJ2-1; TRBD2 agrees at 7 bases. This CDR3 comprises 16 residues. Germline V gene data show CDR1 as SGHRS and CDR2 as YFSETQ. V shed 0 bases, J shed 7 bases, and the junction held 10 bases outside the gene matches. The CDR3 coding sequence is TGCGCCAGCAGCTTGGTGGCGGGAGCGCTCCTAAATGAGCAGTTCTTC. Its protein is CASSLVAGALLNEQFF.

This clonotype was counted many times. In DNA form, the CDR3 reads TGTGCCAGCAGTCCGGGACAGGGATGGGTTGAAAAACTGTTTTTT. Its protein product is CASSPGQGWVEKLFF. V usage is TRBV12-3 or TRBV12-4 and J usage is TRBJ1-4; 9 positions agree with TRBD1. CDR3 length: 15 residues. V was pared by 5 bases and J by 7 bases, with 8 bases of the junction left unmatched.

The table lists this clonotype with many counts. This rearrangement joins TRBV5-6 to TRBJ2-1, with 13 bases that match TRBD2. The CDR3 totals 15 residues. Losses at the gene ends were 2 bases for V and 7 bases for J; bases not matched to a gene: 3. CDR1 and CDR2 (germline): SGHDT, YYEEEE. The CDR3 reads CASSLPGLAGNEQFF. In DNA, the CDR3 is TGTGCCAGCAGCTTACCGGGACTAGCGGGGAATGAGCAGTTCTTC.

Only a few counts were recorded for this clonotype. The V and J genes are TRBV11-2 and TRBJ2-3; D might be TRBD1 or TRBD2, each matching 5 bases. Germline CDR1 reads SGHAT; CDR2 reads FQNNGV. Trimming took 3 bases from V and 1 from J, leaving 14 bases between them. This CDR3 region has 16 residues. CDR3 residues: CASSFLLGAGTDTQYF. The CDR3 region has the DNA TGTGCCAGCAGCTTCCTACTCGGGGCGGGCACAGATACGCAGTATTTT.

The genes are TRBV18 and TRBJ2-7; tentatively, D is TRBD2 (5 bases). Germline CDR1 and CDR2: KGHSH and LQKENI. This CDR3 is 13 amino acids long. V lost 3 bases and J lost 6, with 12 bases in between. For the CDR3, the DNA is TGTGCCAGCTCACCGGAACTCCGGGGCGAGCAGTACTTC. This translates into CASSPELRGEQYF.

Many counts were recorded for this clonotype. The CDR3 nucleotides are TGTGCCAGCAGCTTGGGTTTCGGCCGGGGCACAGATACGCAGTATTTT. Translating it yields CASSLGFGRGTDTQYF. The chain combines TRBV5-6 with TRBJ2-3, with no clear D. The CDR3 runs to 16 residues. The germline V gene encodes CDR1 SGHDT and CDR2 YYEEEE. Trimming left V 0 bases short and J 1 base short, with 12 bases between.

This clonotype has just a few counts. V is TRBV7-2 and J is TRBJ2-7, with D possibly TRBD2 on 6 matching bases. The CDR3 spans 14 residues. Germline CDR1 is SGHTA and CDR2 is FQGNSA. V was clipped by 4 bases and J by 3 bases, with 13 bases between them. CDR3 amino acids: CASSSGLANYEQYF. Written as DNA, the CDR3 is TGTGCCAGCAGCTCGGGACTCGCTAACTACGAGCAGTACTTC.

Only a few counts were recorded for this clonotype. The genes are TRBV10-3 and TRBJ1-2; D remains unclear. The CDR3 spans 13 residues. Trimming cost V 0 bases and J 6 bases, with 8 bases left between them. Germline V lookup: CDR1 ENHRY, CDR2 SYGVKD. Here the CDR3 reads CAISESVGNGYTF. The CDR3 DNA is TGTGCCATCAGTGAGTCGGTGGGTAATGGCTACACCTTC.

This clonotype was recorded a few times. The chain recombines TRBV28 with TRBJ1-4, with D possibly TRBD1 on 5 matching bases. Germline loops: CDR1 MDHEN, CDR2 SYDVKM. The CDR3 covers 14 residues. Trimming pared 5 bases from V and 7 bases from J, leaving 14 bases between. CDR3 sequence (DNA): TGTGCCAGCAGTCCCTCAGGGTGGAGTGAAAAACTGTTTTTT. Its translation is CASSPSGWSEKLFF. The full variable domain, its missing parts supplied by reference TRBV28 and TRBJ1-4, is DVKVTQSSRYLVKRTGEKVFLECVQDMDHENMFWYRQDPGLGLRLIYFSYDVKMKEKGDIPEGYSVSREKKERFSLILESASTNQTSMYLCASSPSGWSEKLFFGSGTQLSVL.

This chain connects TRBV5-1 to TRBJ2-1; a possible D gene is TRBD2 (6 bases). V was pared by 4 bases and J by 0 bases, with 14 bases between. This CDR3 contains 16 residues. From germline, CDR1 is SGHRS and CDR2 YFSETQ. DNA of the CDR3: TGCGCCAGCAGCGGGGGACTGCTGAGCTCCTACAATGAGCAGTTCTTC. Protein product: CASSGGLLSSYNEQFF.

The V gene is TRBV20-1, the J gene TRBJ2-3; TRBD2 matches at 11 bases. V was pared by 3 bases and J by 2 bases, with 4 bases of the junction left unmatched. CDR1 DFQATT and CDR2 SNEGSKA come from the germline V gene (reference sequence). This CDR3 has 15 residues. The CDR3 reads CSARKLAGDTDTQYF. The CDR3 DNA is TGCAGTGCTAGGAAACTAGCGGGGGACACAGATACGCAGTATTTT.

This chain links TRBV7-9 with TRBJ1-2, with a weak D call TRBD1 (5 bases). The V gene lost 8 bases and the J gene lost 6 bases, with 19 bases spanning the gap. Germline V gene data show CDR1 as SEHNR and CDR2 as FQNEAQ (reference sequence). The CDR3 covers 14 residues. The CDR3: CASDRGQGTNGYTF. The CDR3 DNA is TGTGCCAGCGACCGGGGCCAGGGTACTAATGGCTACACCTTC. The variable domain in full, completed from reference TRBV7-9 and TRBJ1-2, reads DTGVSQNPRHKITKRGQNVTFRCDPISEHNRLYWYRQTLGQGPEFLTYFQNEAQLEKSRLLSDRFSAERPKGSFSTLEIQRTEQGDSAMYLCASDRGQGTNGYTFGSGTRLTVV.

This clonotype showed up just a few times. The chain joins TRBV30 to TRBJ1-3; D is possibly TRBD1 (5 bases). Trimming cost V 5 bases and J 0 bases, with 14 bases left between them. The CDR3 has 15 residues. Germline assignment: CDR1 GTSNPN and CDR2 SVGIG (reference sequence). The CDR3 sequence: CAWDRDLFSGNTIYF. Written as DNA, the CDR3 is TGTGCCTGGGACCGGGACTTATTCTCTGGAAACACCATATATTTT.